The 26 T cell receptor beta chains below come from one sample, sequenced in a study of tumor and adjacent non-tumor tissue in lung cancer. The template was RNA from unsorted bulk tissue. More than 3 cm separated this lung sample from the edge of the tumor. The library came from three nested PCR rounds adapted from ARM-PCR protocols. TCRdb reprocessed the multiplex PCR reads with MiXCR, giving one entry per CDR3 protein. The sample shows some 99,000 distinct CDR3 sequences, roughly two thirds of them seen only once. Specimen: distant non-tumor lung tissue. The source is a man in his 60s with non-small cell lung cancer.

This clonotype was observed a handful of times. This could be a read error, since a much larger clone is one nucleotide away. CDR3 DNA: TGTGTCAGCAGTCCCGGGAGCGCCTACGAGCAGTACTTC. This translates into CVSSPGSAYEQYF. This chain joins TRBV6-6 and TRBJ2-7; D is possibly TRBD2 (6 bases). This CDR3 is 13 amino acids long. Germline V gene data show CDR1 as MNHNY and CDR2 as SVGAGI (reference sequence).

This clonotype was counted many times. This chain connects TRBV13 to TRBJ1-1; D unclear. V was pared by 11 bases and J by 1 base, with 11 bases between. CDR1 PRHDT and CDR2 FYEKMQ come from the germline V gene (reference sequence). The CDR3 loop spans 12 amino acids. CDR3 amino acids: CAASTANTEAFF. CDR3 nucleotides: TGTGCCGCTTCCACGGCGAACACTGAAGCTTTCTTT.

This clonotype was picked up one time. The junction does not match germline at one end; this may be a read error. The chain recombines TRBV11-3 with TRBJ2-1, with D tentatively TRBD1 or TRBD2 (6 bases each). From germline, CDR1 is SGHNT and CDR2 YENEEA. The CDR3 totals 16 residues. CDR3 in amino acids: CTSSPLGGQGYYEQFF. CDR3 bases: TGTACCAGCAGCCCCCTGGGGGGCCAAGGCTACTATGAGCAGTTCTTC.

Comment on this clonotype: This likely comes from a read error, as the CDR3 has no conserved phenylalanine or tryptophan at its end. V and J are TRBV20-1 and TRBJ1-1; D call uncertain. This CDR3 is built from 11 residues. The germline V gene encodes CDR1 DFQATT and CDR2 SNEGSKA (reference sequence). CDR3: CSAPENTEAFL. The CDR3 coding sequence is TGCAGTGCCCCAGAGAACACTGAGGCTTTCTTA.

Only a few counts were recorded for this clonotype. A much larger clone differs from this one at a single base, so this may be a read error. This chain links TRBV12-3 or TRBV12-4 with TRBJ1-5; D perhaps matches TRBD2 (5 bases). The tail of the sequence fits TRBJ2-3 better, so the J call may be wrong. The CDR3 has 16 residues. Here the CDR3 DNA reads TGTGCCAGCAGTCTCTCTGGGCGGAGGAGCAATCAGCCCCAGTATTTT. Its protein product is CASSLSGRRSNQPQYF.

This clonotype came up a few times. The CDR3 region has the DNA TGCAGTGCTAGAGTAACAGGGGCAGGGATGTTGTACGAGCAGTACTTC. Amino acids: CSARVTGAGMLYEQYF. This chain connects TRBV20-1 to TRBJ2-7; 7 nucleotides align to TRBD1. V lost 1 base and J lost 4; bases outside the gene matches: 13. Germline loops: CDR1 DFQATT, CDR2 SNEGSKA (reference sequence). This CDR3 has 16 residues.

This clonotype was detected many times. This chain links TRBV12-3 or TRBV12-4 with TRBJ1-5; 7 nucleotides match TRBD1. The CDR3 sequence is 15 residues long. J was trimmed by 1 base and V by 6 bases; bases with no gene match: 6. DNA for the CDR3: TGTGCCAGCAGCTGGACAGGACCGAGCAATCAGCCCCAGCATTTT. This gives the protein CASSWTGPSNQPQHF.

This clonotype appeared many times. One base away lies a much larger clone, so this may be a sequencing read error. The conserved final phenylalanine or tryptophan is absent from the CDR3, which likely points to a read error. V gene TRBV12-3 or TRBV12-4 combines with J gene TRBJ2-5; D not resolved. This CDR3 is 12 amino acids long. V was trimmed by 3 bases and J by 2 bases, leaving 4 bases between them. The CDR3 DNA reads TGTGCCAGCAGTTTGCGTCAAGAGACCCAGTACCTC. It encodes CASSLRQETQYL.

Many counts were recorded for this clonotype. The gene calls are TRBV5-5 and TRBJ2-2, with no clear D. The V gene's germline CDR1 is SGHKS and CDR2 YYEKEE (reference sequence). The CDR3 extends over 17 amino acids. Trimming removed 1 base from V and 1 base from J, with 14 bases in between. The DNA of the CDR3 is TGTGCCAGCAGCTTGTGGCCGGCGCCCCTGAACACCGGGGAGCTGTTTTTT. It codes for CASSLWPAPLNTGELFF.

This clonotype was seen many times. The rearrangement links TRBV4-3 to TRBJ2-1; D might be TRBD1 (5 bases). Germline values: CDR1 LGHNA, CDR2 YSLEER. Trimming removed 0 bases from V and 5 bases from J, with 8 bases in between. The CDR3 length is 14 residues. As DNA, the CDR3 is TGCGCCAGCAGCCAAGAGGGCAGGGACAATGAGCAGTTCTTC. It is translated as CASSQEGRDNEQFF.

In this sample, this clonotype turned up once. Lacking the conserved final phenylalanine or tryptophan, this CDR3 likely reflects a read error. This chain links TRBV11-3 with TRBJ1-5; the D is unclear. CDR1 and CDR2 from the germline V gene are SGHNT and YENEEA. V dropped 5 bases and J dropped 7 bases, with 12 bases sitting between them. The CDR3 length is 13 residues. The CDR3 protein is CASSPGSKQPQHI. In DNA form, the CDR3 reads TGTGCCAGCAGCCCGGGATCCAAACAGCCCCAGCATATT.

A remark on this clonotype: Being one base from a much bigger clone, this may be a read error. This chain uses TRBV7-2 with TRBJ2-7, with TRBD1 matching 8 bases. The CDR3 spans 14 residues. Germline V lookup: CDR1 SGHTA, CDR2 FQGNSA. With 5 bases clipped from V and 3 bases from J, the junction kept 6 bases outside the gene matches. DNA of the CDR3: TGTGCCAGCAGCCCAAGGACAGGGTTCTACGAGCAGTACTTC. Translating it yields CASSPRTGFYEQYF.

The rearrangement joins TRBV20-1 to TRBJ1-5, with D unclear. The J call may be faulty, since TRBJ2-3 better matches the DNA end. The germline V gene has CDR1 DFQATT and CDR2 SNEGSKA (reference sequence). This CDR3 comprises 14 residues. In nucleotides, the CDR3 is TGCAATGCAAGTGAGTTTGGAAGCAATCAGCCCCAGTATTTT. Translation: CNASEFGSNQPQYF.

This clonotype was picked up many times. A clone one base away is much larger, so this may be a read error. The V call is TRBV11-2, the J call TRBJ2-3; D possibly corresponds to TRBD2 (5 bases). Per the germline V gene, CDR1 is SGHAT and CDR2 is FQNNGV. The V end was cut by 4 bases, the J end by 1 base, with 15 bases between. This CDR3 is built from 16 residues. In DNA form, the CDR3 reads TGTGCCAGCAGCTATGAGGGTGGTTTAGGCACAGATACGCAGTATTTT. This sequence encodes CASSYEGGLGTDTQYF.

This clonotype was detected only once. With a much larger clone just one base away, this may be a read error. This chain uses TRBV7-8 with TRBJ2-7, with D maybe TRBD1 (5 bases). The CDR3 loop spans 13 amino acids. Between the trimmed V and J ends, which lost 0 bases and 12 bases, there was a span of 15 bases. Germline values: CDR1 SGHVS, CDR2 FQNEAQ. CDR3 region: CASSLARDRRLYF. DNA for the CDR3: TGTGCCAGCAGCTTAGCGCGTGACAGACGGCTGTACTTC. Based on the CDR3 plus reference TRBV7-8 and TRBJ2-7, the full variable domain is GAGVSQSPRYKVAKRGQDVALRCDPISGHVSLFWYQQALGQGPEFLTYFQNEAQLDKSGLPSDRFFAERPEGSVSTLKIQRTQQEDSAVYLCASSLARDRRLYFGPGTRLTVT.

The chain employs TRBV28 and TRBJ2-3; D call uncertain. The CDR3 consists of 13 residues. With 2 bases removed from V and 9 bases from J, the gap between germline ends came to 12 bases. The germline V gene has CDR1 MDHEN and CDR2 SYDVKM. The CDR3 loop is CASSLHRARTQYF. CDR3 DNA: TGTGCCAGCAGTTTACACCGGGCCCGGACGCAGTATTTT.

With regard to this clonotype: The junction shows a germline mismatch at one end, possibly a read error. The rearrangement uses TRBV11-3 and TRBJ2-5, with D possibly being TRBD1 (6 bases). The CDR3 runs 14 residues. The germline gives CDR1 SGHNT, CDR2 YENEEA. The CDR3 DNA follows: TGTGCCAGCAGCTACAGGACAGAAGGAGAGACCCTGTACTTC. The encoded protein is CASSYRTEGETLYF.

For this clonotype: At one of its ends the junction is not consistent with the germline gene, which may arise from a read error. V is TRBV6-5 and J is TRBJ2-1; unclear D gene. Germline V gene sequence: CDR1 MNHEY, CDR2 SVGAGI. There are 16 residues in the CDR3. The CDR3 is CASSYGPSGSYNERFF. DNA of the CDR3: TGTGCCAGCAGTTACGGGCCTTCCGGCTCCTACAATGAGCGGTTCTTC.

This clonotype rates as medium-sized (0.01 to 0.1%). The CDR3 reads CASSLGSGTEQETQYF. The CDR3 bases are TGTGCCAGCAGCTTAGGATCCGGGACAGAACAAGAGACCCAGTACTTC. J is TRBJ2-5 and V is TRBV11-2; 7 bases are shared with TRBD1. The CDR3 has 16 residues. Losses at the gene ends were 1 base for V and 2 bases for J; bases not matched to a gene: 7. Germline V CDR1 and CDR2: SGHAT, FQNNGV.

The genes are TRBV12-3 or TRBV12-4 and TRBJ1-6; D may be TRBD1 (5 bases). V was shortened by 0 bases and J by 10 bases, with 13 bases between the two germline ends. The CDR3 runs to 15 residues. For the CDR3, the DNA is TGTGCCAGCAGTTTAGCGCGCAGGGTCGGGTCACCCCTCCACTTT. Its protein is CASSLARRVGSPLHF.

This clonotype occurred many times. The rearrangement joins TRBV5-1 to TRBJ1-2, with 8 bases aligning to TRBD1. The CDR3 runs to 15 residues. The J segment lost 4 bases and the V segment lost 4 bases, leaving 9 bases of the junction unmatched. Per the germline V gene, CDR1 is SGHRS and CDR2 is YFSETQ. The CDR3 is CASSTGQGGSYGYTF. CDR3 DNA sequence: TGCGCCAGCAGCACCGGACAGGGAGGGAGCTATGGCTACACCTTC.

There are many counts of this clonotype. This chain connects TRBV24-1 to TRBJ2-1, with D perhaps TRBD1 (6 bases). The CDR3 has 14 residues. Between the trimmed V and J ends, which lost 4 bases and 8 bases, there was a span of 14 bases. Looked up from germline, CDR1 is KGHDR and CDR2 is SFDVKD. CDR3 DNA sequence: TGTGCCACCAGTGACCTCGGACAGTTCGATGAGCAGTTCTTC. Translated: CATSDLGQFDEQFF.

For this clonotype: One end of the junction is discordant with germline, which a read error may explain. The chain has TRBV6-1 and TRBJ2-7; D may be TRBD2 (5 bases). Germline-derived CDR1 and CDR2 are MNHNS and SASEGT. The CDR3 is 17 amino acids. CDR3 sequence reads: CASSEGTHGLFTYEQYF. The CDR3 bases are TGTGCCAGCAGTGAAGGGACGCATGGACTCTTTACCTATGAGCAGTACTTC.

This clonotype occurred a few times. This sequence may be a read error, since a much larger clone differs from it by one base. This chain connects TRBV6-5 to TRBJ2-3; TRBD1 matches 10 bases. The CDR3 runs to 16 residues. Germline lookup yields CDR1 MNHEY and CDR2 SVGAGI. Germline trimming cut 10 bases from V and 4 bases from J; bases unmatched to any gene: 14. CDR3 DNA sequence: TGTGCCATCAGAAAAAGACAGGGGGCAGTTCCAGATACGCAGTATTTT. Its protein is CAIRKRQGAVPDTQYF.

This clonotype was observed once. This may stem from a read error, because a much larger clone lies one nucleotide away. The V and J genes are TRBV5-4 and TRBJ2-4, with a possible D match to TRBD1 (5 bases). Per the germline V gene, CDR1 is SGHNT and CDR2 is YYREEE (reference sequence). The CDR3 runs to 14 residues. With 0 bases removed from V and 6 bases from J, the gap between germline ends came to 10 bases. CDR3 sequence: CASSLEAGRNIQYF. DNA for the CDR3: TGTGCCAGCAGCTTGGAGGCAGGGCGAAACATTCAGTACTTC.

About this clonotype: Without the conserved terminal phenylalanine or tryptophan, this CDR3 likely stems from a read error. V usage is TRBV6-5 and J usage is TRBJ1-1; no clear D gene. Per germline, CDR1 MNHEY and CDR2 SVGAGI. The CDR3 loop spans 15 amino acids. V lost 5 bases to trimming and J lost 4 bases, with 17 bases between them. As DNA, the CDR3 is TGTGCCAGCAGTGTATCCGGAGGGAGGGTCACTGAAGCTTTCTAT. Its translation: CASSVSGGRVTEAFY.